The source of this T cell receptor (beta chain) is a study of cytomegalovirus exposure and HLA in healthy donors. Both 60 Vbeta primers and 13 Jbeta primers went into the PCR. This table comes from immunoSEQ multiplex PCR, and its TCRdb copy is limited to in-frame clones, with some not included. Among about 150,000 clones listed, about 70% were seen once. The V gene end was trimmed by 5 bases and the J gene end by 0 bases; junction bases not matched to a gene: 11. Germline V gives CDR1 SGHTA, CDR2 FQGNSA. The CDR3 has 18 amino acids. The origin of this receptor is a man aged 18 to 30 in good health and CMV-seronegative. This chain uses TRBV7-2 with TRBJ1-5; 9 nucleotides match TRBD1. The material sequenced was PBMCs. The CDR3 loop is CASSPWTGDVYSNQPQHF. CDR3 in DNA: TGTGCCAGCAGCCCCTGGACAGGGGACGTGTATAGCAATCAGCCCCAGCATTTT.